This T cell receptor beta chain was obtained from a study of T cell repertoires in cytomegalovirus infection. Germline V gene data show CDR1 as SGHTA and CDR2 as FQGNSA. The CDR3 sequence is 16 residues long. V lost 5 bases and J 0 bases, leaving 16 bases between the germline ends. TCRdb reprocessed the reads via MiXCR and lists one record per CDR3 protein. Of more than 200,000 distinct CDR3 sequences in the sample, around 9% were seen once. This clonotype was observed many times. Input material: PBMCs. The clonotype was recovered from a human donor in good health (CMV status not recorded). Some clones in this sample may be carry-over from other donors' samples. The chain carries TRBV7-2 and TRBJ2-5, with D perhaps given as TRBD1 or TRBD2 (6 bases each). The CDR3 here is CASSGPVGGYQETQYF. CDR3 nucleotide sequence: TGTGCCAGCAGCGGCCCGGTGGGGGGCTACCAAGAGACCCAGTACTTC.